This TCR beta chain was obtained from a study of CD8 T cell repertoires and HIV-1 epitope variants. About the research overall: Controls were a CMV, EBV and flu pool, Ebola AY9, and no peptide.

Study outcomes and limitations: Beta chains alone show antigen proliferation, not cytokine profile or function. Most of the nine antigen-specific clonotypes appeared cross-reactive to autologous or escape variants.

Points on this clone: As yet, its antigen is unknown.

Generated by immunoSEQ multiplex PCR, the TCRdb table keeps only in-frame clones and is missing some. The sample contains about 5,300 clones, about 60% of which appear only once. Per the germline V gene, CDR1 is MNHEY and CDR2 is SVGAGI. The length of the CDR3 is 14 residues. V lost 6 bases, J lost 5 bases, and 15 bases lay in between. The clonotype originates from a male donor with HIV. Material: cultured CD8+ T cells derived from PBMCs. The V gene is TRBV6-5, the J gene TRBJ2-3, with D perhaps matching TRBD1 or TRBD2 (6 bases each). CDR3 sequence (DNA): TGTGCCAGCAGAAGCCCTGGAGGGGGAGATACGCAGTATTTT. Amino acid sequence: CASRSPGGGDTQYF.